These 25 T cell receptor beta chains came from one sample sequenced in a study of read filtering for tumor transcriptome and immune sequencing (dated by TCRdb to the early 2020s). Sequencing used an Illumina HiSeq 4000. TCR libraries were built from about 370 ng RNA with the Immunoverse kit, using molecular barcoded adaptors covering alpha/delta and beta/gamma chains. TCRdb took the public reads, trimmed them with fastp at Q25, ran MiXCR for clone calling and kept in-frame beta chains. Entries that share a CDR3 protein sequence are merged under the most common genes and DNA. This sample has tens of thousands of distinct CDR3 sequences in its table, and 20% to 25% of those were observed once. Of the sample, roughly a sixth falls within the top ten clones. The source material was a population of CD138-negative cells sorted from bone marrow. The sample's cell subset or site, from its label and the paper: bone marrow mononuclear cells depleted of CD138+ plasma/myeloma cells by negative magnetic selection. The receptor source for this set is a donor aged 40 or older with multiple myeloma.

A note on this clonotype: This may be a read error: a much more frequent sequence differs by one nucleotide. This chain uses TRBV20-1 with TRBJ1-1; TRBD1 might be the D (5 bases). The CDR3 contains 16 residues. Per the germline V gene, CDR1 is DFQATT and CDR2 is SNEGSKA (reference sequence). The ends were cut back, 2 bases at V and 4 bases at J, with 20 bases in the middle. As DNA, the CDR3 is TGCAGTGCTAGACGGGATGGACACGGTGGGACCACTGAAGCTTTCTTT. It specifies CSARRDGHGGTTEAFF.

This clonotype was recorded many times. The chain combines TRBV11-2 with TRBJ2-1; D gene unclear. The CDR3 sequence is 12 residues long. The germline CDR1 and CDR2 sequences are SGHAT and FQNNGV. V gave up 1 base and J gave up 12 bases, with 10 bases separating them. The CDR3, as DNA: TGTGCCAGCAGCTTAGGTCTGGGTCCGCAGTTCTTC. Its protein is CASSLGLGPQFF.

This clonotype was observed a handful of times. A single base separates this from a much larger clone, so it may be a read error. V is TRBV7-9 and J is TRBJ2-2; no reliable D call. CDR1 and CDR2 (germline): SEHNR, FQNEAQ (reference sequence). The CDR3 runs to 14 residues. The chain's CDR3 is CAGSFSVNTGELFF. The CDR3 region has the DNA TGTGCCGGCAGCTTCTCCGTGAACACCGGGGAGCTGTTTTTT.

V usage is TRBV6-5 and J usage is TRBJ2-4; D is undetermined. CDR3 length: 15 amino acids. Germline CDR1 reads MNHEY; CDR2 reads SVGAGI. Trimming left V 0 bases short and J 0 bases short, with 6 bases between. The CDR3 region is CASSYSVLAKNIQYF. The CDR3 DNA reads TGTGCCAGCAGTTACTCAGTATTAGCCAAAAACATTCAGTACTTC.

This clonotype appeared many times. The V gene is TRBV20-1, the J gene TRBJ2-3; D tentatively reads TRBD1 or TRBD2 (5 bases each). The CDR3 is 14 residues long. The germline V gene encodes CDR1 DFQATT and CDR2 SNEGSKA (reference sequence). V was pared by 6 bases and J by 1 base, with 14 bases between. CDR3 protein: CSAPSMGGTDTQYF. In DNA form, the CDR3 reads TGCAGTGCCCCTTCGATGGGGGGCACAGATACGCAGTATTTT.

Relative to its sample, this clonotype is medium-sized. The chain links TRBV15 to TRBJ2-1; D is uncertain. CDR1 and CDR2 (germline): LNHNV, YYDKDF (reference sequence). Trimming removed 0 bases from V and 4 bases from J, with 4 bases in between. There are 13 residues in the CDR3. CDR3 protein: CATSRDMYNEQFF. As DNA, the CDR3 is TGTGCCACCAGCAGAGATATGTACAATGAGCAGTTCTTC.

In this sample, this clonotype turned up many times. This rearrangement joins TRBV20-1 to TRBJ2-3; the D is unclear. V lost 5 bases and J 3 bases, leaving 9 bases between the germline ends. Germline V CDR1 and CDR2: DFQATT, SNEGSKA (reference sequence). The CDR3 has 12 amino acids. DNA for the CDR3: TGCAGTGCTTACACGGAGACAGATACGCAGTATTTT. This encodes CSAYTETDTQYF.

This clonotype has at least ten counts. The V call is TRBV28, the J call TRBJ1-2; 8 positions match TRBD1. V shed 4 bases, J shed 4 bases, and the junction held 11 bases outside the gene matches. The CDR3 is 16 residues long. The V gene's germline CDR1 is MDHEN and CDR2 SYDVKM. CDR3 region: CASSSRDRSFGYGYTF. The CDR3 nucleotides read TGTGCCAGCAGTTCCCGGGACAGGAGTTTTGGCTATGGCTACACCTTC.

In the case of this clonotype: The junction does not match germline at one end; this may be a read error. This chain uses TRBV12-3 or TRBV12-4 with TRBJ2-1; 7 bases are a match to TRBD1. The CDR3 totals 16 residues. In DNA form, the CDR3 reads TGTGCCGGCAGTTTCGGCGGACAGGAACTATTCAATGAGCAGTTCTTC. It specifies CAGSFGGQELFNEQFF.

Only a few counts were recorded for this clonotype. The CDR3 loop is CASSQTGQGANQPQHF. Here the CDR3 DNA reads TGTGCCAGCAGCCAAACTGGACAGGGGGCAAATCAGCCCCAGCATTTT. The gene calls are TRBV7-8 and TRBJ1-5, with 11 positions matching TRBD1. This CDR3 is built from 16 residues. V shed 5 bases, J shed 4 bases, and the junction held 7 bases outside the gene matches. The V gene's germline CDR1 is SGHVS and CDR2 FQNEAQ.

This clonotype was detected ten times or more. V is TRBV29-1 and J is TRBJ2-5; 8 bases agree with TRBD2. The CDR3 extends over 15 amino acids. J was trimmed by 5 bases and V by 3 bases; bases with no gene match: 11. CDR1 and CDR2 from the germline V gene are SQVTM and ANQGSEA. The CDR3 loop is CSVDPSAGGYETQYF. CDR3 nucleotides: TGCAGCGTTGACCCTTCGGCGGGGGGATATGAGACCCAGTACTTC.

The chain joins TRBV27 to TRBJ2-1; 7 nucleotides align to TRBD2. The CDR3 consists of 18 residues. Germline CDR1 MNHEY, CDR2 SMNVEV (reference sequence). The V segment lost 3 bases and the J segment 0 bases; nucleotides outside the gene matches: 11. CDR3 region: CASSFSRTSLSSYNEQFF. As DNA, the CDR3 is TGTGCCAGCAGTTTTTCTCGGACTAGTCTTAGCTCCTACAATGAGCAGTTCTTC.

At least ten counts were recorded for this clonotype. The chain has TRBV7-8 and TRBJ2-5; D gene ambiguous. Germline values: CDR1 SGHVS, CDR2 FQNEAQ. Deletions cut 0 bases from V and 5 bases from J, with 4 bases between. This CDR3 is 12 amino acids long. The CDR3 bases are TGTGCCAGCAGCTTAGCGGGCGAGACCCAGTACTTC. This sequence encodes CASSLAGETQYF. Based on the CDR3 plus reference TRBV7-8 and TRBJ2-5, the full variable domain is GAGVSQSPRYKVAKRGQDVALRCDPISGHVSLFWYQQALGQGPEFLTYFQNEAQLDKSGLPSDRFFAERPEGSVSTLKIQRTQQEDSAVYLCASSLAGETQYFGPGTRLLVL.

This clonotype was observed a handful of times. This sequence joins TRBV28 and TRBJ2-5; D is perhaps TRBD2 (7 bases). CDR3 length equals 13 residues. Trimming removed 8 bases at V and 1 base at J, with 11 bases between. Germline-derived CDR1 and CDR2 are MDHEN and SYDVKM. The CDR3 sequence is CASYGGPQETQYF. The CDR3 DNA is TGTGCCAGCTACGGGGGGCCCCAAGAGACCCAGTACTTC. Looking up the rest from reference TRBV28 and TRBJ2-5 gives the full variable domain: DVKVTQSSRYLVKRTGEKVFLECVQDMDHENMFWYRQDPGLGLRLIYFSYDVKMKEKGDIPEGYSVSREKKERFSLILESASTNQTSMYLCASYGGPQETQYFGPGTRLLVL.

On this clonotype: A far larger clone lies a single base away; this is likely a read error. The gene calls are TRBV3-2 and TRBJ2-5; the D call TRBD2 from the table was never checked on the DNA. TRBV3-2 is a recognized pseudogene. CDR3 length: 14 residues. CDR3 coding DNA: TGTACCAGCAGCCAATCGCCCTCCCAAGAGACCCAGTACTTC. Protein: CTSSQSPSQETQYF.

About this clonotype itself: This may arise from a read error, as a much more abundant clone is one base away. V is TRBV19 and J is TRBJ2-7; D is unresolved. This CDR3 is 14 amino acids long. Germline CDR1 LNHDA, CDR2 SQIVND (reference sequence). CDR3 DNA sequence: TGTGCCAGTAGTATGGGTCCTACGGTCCCCGAGCTGTACTTC. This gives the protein CASSMGPTVPELYF.

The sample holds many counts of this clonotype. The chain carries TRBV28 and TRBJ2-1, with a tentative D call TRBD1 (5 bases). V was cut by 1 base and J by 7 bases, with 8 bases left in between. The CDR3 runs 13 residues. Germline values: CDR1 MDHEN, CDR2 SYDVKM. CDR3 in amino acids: CASSLSGKNEQFF. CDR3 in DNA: TGTGCCAGCAGTTTATCAGGGAAGAATGAGCAGTTCTTC.

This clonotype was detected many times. The CDR3 bases are TGCAGTGCCCCGCGACAGGGATCCTACAATGAGCAGTTCTTC. This sequence encodes CSAPRQGSYNEQFF. This chain uses TRBV20-1 with TRBJ2-1; 7 bases align to TRBD1. CDR3 length: 14 residues. Germline V gene lookup returns CDR1 DFQATT and CDR2 SNEGSKA (reference sequence). With V trimmed by 6 bases and J by 1 base, 6 bases remained unmatched.

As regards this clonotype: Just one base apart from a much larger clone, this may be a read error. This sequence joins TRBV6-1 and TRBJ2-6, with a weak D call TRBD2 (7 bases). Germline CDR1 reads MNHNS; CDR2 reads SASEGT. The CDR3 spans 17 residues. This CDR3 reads CASSRGGEGMGANVLAF. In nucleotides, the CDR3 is TGTGCCAGCAGCCGAGGGGGGGAGGGTATGGGGGCCAACGTCCTGGCTTTC.

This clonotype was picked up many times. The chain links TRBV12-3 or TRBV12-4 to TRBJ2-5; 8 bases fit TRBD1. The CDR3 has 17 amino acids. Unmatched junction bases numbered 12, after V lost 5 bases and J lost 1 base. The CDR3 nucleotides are TGTGCCAGCAGTCCAGGCGGTCCAGGGGGCTCCCAAGAGACCCAGTACTTC. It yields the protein CASSPGGPGGSQETQYF.

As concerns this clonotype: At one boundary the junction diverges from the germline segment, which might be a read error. The CDR3 spells CASGLHTGSTEAFF. CDR3 DNA: TGTGCCAGCGGTTTACACACGGGGAGCACTGAAGCTTTCTTT. The chain combines TRBV28 with TRBJ1-1; D is unresolved. The CDR3 contains 14 residues. CDR1 MDHEN and CDR2 SYDVKM come from the germline V gene.

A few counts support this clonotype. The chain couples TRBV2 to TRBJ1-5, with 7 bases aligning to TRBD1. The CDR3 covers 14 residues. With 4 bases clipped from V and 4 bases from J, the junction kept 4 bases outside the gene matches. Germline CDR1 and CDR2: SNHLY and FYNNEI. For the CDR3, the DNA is TGTGCCAGCAGTGCGGGACAGTCGAATCAGCCCCAGCATTTT. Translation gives CASSAGQSNQPQHF.

The CDR3 is CATSSRTIGSTDTQYF. The CDR3 DNA follows: TGTGCCACCAGCTCCCGGACTATCGGTAGCACAGATACGCAGTATTTT. This rearrangement joins TRBV15 to TRBJ2-3; D may be TRBD2 (6 bases). The V end lost 5 bases, the J end lost 0 bases, and 15 bases lay between the germline ends. CDR3 size: 16 residues. CDR1 LNHNV and CDR2 YYDKDF come from the germline V gene (reference sequence).

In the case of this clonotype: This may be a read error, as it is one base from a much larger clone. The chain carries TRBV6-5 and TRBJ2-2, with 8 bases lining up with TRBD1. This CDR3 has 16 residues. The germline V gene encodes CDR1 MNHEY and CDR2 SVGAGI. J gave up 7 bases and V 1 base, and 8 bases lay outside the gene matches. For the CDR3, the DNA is TGTGCCAGCAGTTACTGGTCAGGGGGCAGGGTCGGGGAGCTGTTTTTT. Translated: CASSYWSGGRVGELFF.

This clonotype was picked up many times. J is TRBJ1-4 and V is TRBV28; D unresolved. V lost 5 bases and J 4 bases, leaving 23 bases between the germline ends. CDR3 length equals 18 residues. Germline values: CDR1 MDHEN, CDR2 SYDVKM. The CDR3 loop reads CASSRGRWLRSRNEKLFF. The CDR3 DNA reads TGTGCCAGCAGTCGAGGCCGTTGGTTGCGGTCCCGTAATGAAAAACTGTTTTTT.